This TCR beta chain was sequenced during a study of brain metastases from non-small cell lung cancer. Method: immunoSEQ multiplex PCR; TCRdb's copy keeps in-frame clones and lacks some. Found here are 1,500 to 2,000 clones, 85% to 95% of them singletons; the top ten hold less than 2.5%. V was cut by 2 bases and J by 6 bases, with 14 bases left in between. The CDR3 extends over 15 amino acids. Germline V gene sequence: CDR1 SGHDT, CDR2 YYEEEE. General study points: T-cell infiltration was lower in brain metastases than primaries (P < 0.001).

With respect to this clone: Its antigen is not identified.

The V and J genes are TRBV5-6 and TRBJ1-4; TRBD1 is a possible D gene (5 bases). The source material was tissue from a brain metastasis. The TCR was taken from a donor at least 40 years old with non-small cell lung cancer. DNA for the CDR3: TGTGCCAGCAGCTTTGGTCAGGGTGATCATGAAAAACTGTTTTTT. Translating gives CASSFGQGDHEKLFF.